The sequence of this T cell receptor beta chain was determined in a study of blood T cells in healthy people across ages. Comment on this clonotype: Its antigen is currently unknown.

Alongside a J-beta primer mix, a sample-barcoded 5' primer served in a second PCR lasting about 7 to 12 cycles. TCRdb ran MiXCR on the 5' RACE reads and lists one entry per CDR3 protein. Here the sample spans about 1.8 million distinct CDR3 sequences, 40% to 55% being singletons. General study results and limits: In older individuals, TCR beta diversity per million T cells was lower, falling roughly linearly with age.

For every donor, a draw yielded around 10 milliliters of peripheral blood. The V and J ends lost 3 bases and 3 bases respectively, with 11 bases between them. The germline gives CDR1 MNHEY, CDR2 SVGEGT. This CDR3 is 14 amino acids long. This chain links TRBV6-2 or TRBV6-3 with TRBJ1-1; the D is unclear. This receptor was obtained from a woman between 40 and 55 years old in good health. The specimen was blood. The CDR3 nucleotides are TGTGCCAGCAGTTATGGCAAGCCTGACACTGAAGCTTTCTTT. Translation: CASSYGKPDTEAFF.